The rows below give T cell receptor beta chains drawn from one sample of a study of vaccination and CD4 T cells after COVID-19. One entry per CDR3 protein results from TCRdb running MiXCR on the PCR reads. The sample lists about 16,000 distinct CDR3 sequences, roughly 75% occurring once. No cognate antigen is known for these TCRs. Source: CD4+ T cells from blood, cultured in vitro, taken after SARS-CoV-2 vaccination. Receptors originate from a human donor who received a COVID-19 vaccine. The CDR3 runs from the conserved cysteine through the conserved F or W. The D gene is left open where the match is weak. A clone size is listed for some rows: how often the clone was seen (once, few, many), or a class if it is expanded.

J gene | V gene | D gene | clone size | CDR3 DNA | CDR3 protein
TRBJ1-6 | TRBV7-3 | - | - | TGTGCCAGCAGCTTAACAGGGTATAATTCACCCCTCCACTTT | CASSLTGYNSPLHF
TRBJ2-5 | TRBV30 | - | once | TGTGCCTGGAGTGTAAACCAGGGGGAGACCCAGTACTTC | CAWSVNQGETQYF
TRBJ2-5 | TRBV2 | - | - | TGTGCCAGCAGTGTATCCACAGGGTCTGCGGGGGAGACCCAGTACTTC | CASSVSTGSAGETQYF
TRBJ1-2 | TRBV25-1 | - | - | TGTGCCAGCAGTGCCCCCCGGGGTGGCTACACCTTC | CASSAPRGGYTF
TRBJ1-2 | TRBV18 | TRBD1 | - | TGTGCCAGCTCACCATCCGGACAGGGCTGGGGCTACACCTTC | CASSPSGQGWGYTF
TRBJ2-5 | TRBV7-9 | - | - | TGTGCCAGCAGCTTAGGGTCAGGGCATCTAGAGACCCAGTACTTC | CASSLGSGHLETQYF
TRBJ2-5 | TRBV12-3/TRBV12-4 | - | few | TGTGCCAGCAGTTTCGTCAGCCAAGAGACCCAGTACTTC | CASSFVSQETQYF
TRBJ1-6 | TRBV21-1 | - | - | TGTGCCAGCAGGTCAAGAGGGGGCCTTAATTCACCCCTCCACTTT | CASRSRGGLNSPLHF
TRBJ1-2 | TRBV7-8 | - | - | TGTGCCAGCAGCTTAGGTGGAAACTATGGCTACACCTTC | CASSLGGNYGYTF
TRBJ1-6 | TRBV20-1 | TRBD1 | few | TGCAGTGCCCTGACAGGGGGCAATTCACCCCTCCACTTT | CSALTGGNSPLHF
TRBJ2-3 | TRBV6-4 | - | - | TGTGCCAGCAGTGACTCCGGGGTCCCAGATACGCAGTATTTT | CASSDSGVPDTQYF
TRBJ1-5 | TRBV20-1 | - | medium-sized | TGCAGTGCTAAACAGGGAGGAGGGCAGCCCCAGCATTTT | CSAKQGGGQPQHF
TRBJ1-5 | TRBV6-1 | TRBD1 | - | TGTGCCAGCAGTGACCTCAGGGACAGGGTCTCCTATAGCAATCAGCCCCAGCATTTT | CASSDLRDRVSYSNQPQHF
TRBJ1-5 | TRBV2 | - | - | TGTGCCAGCACCGTTGGGCGCAATCAGCCCCAGCATTTT | CASTVGRNQPQHF
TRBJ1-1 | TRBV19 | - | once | TGTGCCAGTAGTATCGCAGGGGAGAGGAACACTGAAGCTTTCTTT | CASSIAGERNTEAFF
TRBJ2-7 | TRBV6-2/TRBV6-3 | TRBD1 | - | TGTGCCAGCAGTTACGAGGGGGCTATCTCCTACGAGCAGTACTTC | CASSYEGAISYEQYF
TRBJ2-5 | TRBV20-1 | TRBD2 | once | TGCAGTGCGAGTGGACTAGCGGGGGCCACGGGGGAGACCCAGTACTTC | CSASGLAGATGETQYF
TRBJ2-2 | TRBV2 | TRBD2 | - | TGTGCCAGCAGCCGCGAGCGACTAGCGGGGGGCACCGGGGAGCTGTTTTTT | CASSRERLAGGTGELFF
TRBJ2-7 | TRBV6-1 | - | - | TGTGCCAGCAGCCCGGACGGTTGGCAGTTTTACTTC | CASSPDGWQFYF
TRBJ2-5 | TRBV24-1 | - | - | TGTGCCACCAGTGACCATCTGACAGGATGGAAGACCCAGTACTTC | CATSDHLTGWKTQYF
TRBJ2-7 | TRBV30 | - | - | TGTGCCTGGAGTCCCCGGCACAGGTTGCCCTACGAGCAGTACTTC | CAWSPRHRLPYEQYF
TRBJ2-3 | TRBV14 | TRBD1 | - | TGTGCCAGCAGCCTCAGGACAGGGTGGAGCACAGATACGCAGTATTTT | CASSLRTGWSTDTQYF
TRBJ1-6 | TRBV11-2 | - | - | TGTGCCAGCAGCTTAGCCAGGGCCTCACCCCTCCACTTT | CASSLARASPLHF
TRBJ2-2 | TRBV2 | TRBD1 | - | TGTGCCAGCACCAAGACGGACAGGGTAAACACCGGGGAGCTGTTTTTT | CASTKTDRVNTGELFF
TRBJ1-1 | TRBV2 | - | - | TGTGCCAGCAGTGTTAGGCCGAACACTGAAGCTTTCTTT | CASSVRPNTEAFF
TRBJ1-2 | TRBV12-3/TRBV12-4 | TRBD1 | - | TGTGCCAGCAGTCTCCAGGGGGCCTACTATGGCTACACCTTC | CASSLQGAYYGYTF
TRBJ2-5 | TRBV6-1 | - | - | TGTGCCAGCAGTCTCCTTTCGCGGGGACACCAAGAGACCCAGTACTTC | CASSLLSRGHQETQYF
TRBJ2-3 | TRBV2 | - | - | TGTGCCAGCACCCGAAGGGGAGATACGCAGTATTTT | CASTRRGDTQYF
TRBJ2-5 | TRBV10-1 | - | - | TGCGCCAGCAGTGAGGGGACGTACCAAGAGACCCAGTACTTC | CASSEGTYQETQYF
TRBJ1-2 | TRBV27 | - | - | TGTGCCAGCAGTTTATCGTATGCGGGGTTTGATGGCTACACCTTC | CASSLSYAGFDGYTF
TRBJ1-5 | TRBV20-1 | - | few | TGCAGTGCTAGAGACGGGCGACGGGAGGATCAGCCCCAGCATTTT | CSARDGRREDQPQHF
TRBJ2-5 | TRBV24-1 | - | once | TGTGCCACCAGTGATTTGAGGTCAGGGCGGGAGACCCAGTACTTC | CATSDLRSGRETQYF
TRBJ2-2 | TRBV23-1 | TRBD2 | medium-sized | TGCGCCAGCAGTCAATCGGTGAATTCCAGCGGGGGAGTCACCGGGGAGCTGTTTTTT | CASSQSVNSSGGVTGELFF
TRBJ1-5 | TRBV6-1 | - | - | TGTGCCAGCATGAGGGGGGTTGAGCCCCAGCATTTT | CASMRGVEPQHF
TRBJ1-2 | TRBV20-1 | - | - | TGCAGTGCTAGAGGATTCGGAGAAGCTAACTATGGCTACACCTTC | CSARGFGEANYGYTF
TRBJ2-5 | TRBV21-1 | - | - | TGTGCCAGCAGCAAAGAAGAGACCCAGTACTTC | CASSKEETQYF
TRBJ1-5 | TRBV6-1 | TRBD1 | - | TGTGCCAGCAGTGGAACAGGGGATAGCAATCAGCCCCAGCATTTT | CASSGTGDSNQPQHF
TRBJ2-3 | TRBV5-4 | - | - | TGTGCCAGCAGCTTGGATCCATTCGGTGGAACGCAGTATTTT | CASSLDPFGGTQYF
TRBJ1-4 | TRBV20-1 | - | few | TGCAGTGCTATTTGGGGGGCCAGGGAAAAACTGTTTTTT | CSAIWGAREKLFF
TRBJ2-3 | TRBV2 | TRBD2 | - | TGTGCCAGCACCAAAGCGGGGGGCACAGATACGCAGTATTTT | CASTKAGGTDTQYF
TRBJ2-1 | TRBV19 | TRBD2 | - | TGTGCCACCACCTCCTTAGCGGGGGGGCCAGCCCATGAGCAGTTCTTC | CATTSLAGGPAHEQFF
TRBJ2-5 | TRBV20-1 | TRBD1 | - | TGCAGCGCCACACAGGGGAGAGAGACCCAGTACTTC | CSATQGRETQYF
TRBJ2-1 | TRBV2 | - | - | TGTGCCAGCAGGGGTCCTGGACGTCAATACAATGAGCAGTTCTTC | CASRGPGRQYNEQFF
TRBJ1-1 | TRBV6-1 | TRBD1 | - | TGTGCCAGCAGGCGACAGGGGGCGGCGAACACTGAAGCTTTCTTT | CASRRQGAANTEAFF
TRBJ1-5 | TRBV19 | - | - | TGTGCCAGTAGTCCACTCTTGCAGGGGAATCAGCCCCAGCATTTT | CASSPLLQGNQPQHF
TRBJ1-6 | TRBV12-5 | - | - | TGTGCTAGTGGTTTGGACCCCCAGGCGGGCTCCTATAATTCACCCCTCCACTTT | CASGLDPQAGSYNSPLHF
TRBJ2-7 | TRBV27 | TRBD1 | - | TGTGCCAGCAGTTTCGTTCAAACAGGGGTCCACGAGCAGTACTTC | CASSFVQTGVHEQYF
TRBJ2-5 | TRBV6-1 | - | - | TGTGCCAGCAAATTAGGGGGTACCCAGTACTTC | CASKLGGTQYF
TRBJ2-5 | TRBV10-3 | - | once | TGTGCCATCAGTGACAGGGGATCGACCCAGTACTTC | CAISDRGSTQYF
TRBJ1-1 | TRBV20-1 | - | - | TGCAGTGCTGCTTATACCGGGCGGATGAACACTGAAGCTTTCTTT | CSAAYTGRMNTEAFF
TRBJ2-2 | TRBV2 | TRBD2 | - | TGTGCCAGCAGCCCGGGGGGAATCTACACCGGGGAGCTGTTTTTT | CASSPGGIYTGELFF
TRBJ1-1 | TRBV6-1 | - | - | TGTGCCAGCAGTACCTCAGGGTTGGCAGGGATAAAGGAAGCTTTCTTT | CASSTSGLAGIKEAFF
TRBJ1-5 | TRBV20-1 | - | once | TGCAGTGCCCATACACAGGGAAATCAGCCCCAGCATTTT | CSAHTQGNQPQHF
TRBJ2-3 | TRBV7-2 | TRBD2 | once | TGTGCCAGCAGCCCGGGACTAGCGGGGGGGACAGATACGCAGTATTTT | CASSPGLAGGTDTQYF
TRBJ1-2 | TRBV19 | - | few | TGTGCCAGTAGTATACGGGGGGACTCTAACTATGGCTACACCTTC | CASSIRGDSNYGYTF
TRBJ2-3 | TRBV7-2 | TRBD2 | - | TGTGCCAGCAGCTTAGAGGCTAGCGGGGGGACCATGACGCAGTATTTT | CASSLEASGGTMTQYF
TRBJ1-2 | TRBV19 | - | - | TGTGCCAGTAAATTAGGGGCAGCTAACTATGGCTACACCTTC | CASKLGAANYGYTF
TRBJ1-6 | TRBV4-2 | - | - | TGTGCCAGCAGCCAAGAGGGCGGGGACTCCTATAATTCACCCCTCCACTTT | CASSQEGGDSYNSPLHF
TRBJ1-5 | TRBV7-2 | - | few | TGTGCCAGCAGCTTAGGGGGGATGACAGGTCAGCCCCAGCATTTT | CASSLGGMTGQPQHF